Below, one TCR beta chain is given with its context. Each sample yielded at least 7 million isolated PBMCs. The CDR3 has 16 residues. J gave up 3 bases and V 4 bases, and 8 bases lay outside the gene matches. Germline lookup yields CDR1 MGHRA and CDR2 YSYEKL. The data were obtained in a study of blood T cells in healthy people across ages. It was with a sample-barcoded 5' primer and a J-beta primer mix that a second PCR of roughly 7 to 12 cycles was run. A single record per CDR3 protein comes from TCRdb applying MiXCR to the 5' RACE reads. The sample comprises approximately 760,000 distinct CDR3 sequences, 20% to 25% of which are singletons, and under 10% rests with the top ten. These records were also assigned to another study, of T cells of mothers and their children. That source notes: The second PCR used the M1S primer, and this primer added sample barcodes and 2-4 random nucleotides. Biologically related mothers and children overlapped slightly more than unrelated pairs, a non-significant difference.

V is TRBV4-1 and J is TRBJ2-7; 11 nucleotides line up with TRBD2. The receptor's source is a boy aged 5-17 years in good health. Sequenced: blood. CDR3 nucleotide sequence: TGCGCCAGCAGCCCCGCACCGGGACTAGCGGACTACGAGCAGTACTTC. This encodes CASSPAPGLADYEQYF.